This T cell receptor (beta chain) was captured by sequencing in a study of shared clonotypes between healthy human individuals. In the naive CD8 group, cells lacked CD45RO and were positively selected for CCR7, so terminally differentiated effector memory CD45RA+ cells were left out. Regarding the study as a whole: Naive subsets tended to show greater estimated richness than memory subsets.

Trimming took 3 bases from V and 6 from J; bases not matched to a gene: 4. CDR3 size: 13 residues. CDR1 and CDR2 from the germline V gene are MGHRA and YSYEKL. Only in-frame clones appear in the TCRdb table, and some are missing; sequencing was by immunoSEQ multiplex PCR. The repertoire has roughly 770,000 clones, around 96% of them found once; the top ten carry less than 0.3%. A word on this clone: Antigen specificity is unknown.

The clonotype comes from a man between 25 and 39 years old in good health. The rearrangement links TRBV4-1 to TRBJ2-7, with 8 nucleotides matching TRBD1. Sequences were obtained from naive CD8+ T cells sorted from blood. Here the CDR3 DNA reads TGCGCCAGCAGCCAGAGGACAGGGCGCGAGCAGTACTTC. This translates into CASSQRTGREQYF.